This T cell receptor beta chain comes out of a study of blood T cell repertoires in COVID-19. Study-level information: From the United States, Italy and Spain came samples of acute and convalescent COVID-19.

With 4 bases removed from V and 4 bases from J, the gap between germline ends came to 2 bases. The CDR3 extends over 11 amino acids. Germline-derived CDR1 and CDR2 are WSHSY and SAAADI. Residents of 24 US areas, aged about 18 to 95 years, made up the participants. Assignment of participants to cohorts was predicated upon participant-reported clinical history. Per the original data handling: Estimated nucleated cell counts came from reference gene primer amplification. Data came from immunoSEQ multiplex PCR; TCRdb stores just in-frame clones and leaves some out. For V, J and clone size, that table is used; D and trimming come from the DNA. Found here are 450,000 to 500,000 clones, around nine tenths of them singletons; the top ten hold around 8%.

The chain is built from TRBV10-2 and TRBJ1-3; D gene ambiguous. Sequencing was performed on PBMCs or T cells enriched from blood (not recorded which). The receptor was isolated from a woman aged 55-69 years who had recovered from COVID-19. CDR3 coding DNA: TGCGCCAGCAGTGCAGGAAACACCATATATTTT. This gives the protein CASSAGNTIYF.